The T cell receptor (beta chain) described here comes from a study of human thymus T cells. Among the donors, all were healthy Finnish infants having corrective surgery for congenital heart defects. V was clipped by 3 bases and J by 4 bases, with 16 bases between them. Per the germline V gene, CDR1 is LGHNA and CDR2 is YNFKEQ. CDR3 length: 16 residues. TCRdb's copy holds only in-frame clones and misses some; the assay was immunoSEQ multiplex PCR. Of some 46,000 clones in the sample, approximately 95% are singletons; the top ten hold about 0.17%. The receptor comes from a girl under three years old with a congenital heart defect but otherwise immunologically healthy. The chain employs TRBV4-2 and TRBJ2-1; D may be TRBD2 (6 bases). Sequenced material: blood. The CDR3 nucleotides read TGTGCCAGCAGCCAGAGACCGGGACTGATTTACAATGAGCAGTTCTTC. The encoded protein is CASSQRPGLIYNEQFF.